This T cell receptor beta chain was retrieved from a study of blood T cell repertoires in COVID-19. Looking at the study overall: Samples representing acute and convalescent COVID-19 were sourced from the United States, Italy and Spain. Sources were T cells, B-cell-depleted T cells, or PBMCs; the material itself was cDNA or gDNA.

Germline V gives CDR1 ENHRY, CDR2 SYGVKD. The CDR3 contains 14 residues. V was pared by 10 bases and J by 5 bases, with 11 bases of the junction left unmatched. Study processing details: Cell counts per sample came from amplifying reference gene primers. TCRdb's table, derived via immunoSEQ multiplex PCR, lists solely in-frame clones and lacks some. V and J calls plus clone size are reproduced from that table; the DNA served to infer D and trimming. This sample has approximately 100,000 clones; 90% occur once, and the top ten carry around 1.1%. The specimen was peripheral blood. This chain links TRBV10-3 with TRBJ1-2; 9 bases agree with TRBD1. The sequence derives from a human donor in a cohort sampled during active COVID-19. In DNA, the CDR3 is TGTGCCACTCGATCCGGGACAGGGATGTATGGCTACACCTTC. Amino acid sequence: CATRSGTGMYGYTF.